Presented here are 17 T cell receptor beta chains from one specimen sequenced in a study of CXCR3-negative and CXCR3-positive naive CD8 T cells. The study made its TRB cDNA libraries by 5' RACE, adding UMI labels. TCRdb reworked the 5' RACE reads into one entry per CDR3 protein, no DNA. Here the sample table reports about 26,000 distinct CDR3 sequences. Sequenced: naive CXCR3- CD8+ T cells from blood. Stated subset: CD45RO-CCR7+CD27+CD95- naive CD8+ T cells lacking CXCR3 (TNR3-). The receptors here all came from a human donor in good health. Some clones in this sample may be carry-over from other donors' samples.

J is TRBJ2-3 and V is TRBV7-8; TCRdb returns TRBD1, unconfirmable since there is no DNA. Germline CDR1 reads SGHVS; CDR2 reads FQNEAQ. There are 17 residues in the CDR3. The CDR3 loop is CASSLDGRFGNTDTQYF. The variable domain in full, completed from reference TRBV7-8 and TRBJ2-3, reads GAGVSQSPRYKVAKRGQDVALRCDPISGHVSLFWYQQALGQGPEFLTYFQNEAQLDKSGLPSDRFFAERPEGSVSTLKIQRTQQEDSAVYLCASSLDGRFGNTDTQYFGPGTRLTVL.

The chain couples TRBV6-4 to TRBJ2-3; TCRdb names TRBD2, which stays unverified in the absence of DNA. The length of the CDR3 is 16 residues. Germline assignment: CDR1 MRHNA and CDR2 SNTAGT. CDR3 residues: CASSESGGARADTQYF.

The chain joins TRBV12-3 or TRBV12-4 to TRBJ1-3; TCRdb lists TRBD1, though no DNA is available to test this call. The CDR3 is made up of 15 amino acids. The CDR3 is CASSLRGFSGNTIYF.

This chain links TRBV20-1 with TRBJ1-6; no DNA is available, so the TRBD1 call from TCRdb remains unchecked. Germline CDR1 and CDR2: DFQATT and SNEGSKA (reference sequence). The CDR3 spans 13 residues. Here the CDR3 reads CSANDRENSPLHF.

This rearrangement joins TRBV4-2 to TRBJ2-1; the D gene TCRdb calls, TRBD1, cannot be checked with no DNA. CDR1 and CDR2 (germline): LGHNA, YNFKEQ. The CDR3 loop spans 18 amino acids. The chain's CDR3 is CASSQELEGASSYNEQFF.

V is TRBV29-1 and J is TRBJ2-3; TCRdb returns TRBD1, unconfirmable since there is no DNA. Germline V gene data show CDR1 as SQVTM and CDR2 as ANQGSEA. The CDR3 runs to 13 residues. The CDR3 region is CSWAGQGGDTQYF.

This sequence joins TRBV6-2 or TRBV6-3 and TRBJ2-2. In germline, CDR1 is MNHEY, CDR2 SVGEGT. The CDR3 is 12 amino acids. CDR3 in amino acids: CASGFWAGELFF.

The chain links TRBV6-2 or TRBV6-3 to TRBJ1-1; TCRdb designates TRBD1, a call that cannot be tested without DNA. Germline V gene lookup returns CDR1 MNHEY and CDR2 SVGEGT. This CDR3 comprises 15 residues. CDR3 loop: CASSFGQGAYTEAFF.

V is TRBV28 and J is TRBJ2-1; lacking DNA, the TRBD1 call made by TCRdb goes unchecked. CDR1 and CDR2 from the germline V gene are MDHEN and SYDVKM. This CDR3 comprises 15 residues. This CDR3 is CASSLTGMHSNEQFF.

The CDR3 here is CASSLRISEINEKLFF. V and J are TRBV7-8 and TRBJ1-4. From germline, CDR1 is SGHVS and CDR2 FQNEAQ. This CDR3 has 16 residues.

The chain employs TRBV24-1 and TRBJ2-3; TCRdb picks TRBD2, but there is no DNA to check that call. CDR3 size: 17 residues. Germline V lookup: CDR1 KGHDR, CDR2 SFDVKD. CDR3 sequence: CATRGVGSGGHADTQYF.

This clonotype is medium-sized by frequency. The chain links TRBV15 to TRBJ2-7. Germline V lookup: CDR1 LNHNV, CDR2 YYDKDF (reference sequence). The CDR3 is made up of 14 amino acids. This CDR3 reads CATSRGEERSEQYF.

V usage is TRBV5-1 and J usage is TRBJ2-1; lacking DNA, the TRBD2 call made by TCRdb goes unchecked. CDR3 size: 12 residues. Germline CDR1 reads SGHRS; CDR2 reads YFSETQ. The chain's CDR3 is CASGLRDSEQFF. Complete variable domain (other parts from reference TRBV5-1 and TRBJ2-1): KAGVTQTPRYLIKTRGQQVTLSCSPISGHRSVSWYQQTPGQGLQFLFEYFSETQRNKGNFPGRFSGRQFSNSRSEMNVSTLELGDSALYLCASGLRDSEQFFGPGTRLTVL.

This rearrangement joins TRBV27 to TRBJ2-1; the D call from TCRdb, TRBD1, cannot be confirmed without DNA. Germline CDR1 and CDR2: MNHEY and SMNVEV (reference sequence). CDR3 length: 12 amino acids. This CDR3 reads CASRDRGGEQFF.

The rearrangement joins TRBV3-1 to TRBJ2-3; the TCRdb call, TRBD1, lacks DNA for checking. Germline CDR1 and CDR2: LGHDT and YNNKEL (reference sequence). This CDR3 is 18 amino acids long. CDR3 amino acids: CASSQGPARGTSTDTQYF.

This chain links TRBV7-9 with TRBJ1-1. The CDR3 runs 11 residues. Germline CDR1 and CDR2: SEHNR and FQNEAQ (reference sequence). CDR3 loop: CASRYNTEAFF.

The chain recombines TRBV21-1 with TRBJ2-1; TCRdb picks TRBD1, but there is no DNA to check that call. TRBV21-1 is flagged as a pseudogene. This CDR3 has 12 residues. CDR3 loop: CEADRAYNEQFF.